This TCR beta chain was sequenced in a study of blood T cell repertoires in COVID-19. About the study: Spain, Italy and the United States supplied samples that represented acute and convalescent COVID-19.

As handled by the study authors: The authors estimated nucleated cell counts from reference gene primer amplification. Here immunoSEQ multiplex PCR was the method, and the copy in TCRdb shows in-frame clones only, minus some. V and J calls and clone size are those listed in that table; D and trimming were worked out from the DNA. The table has 270,000 or so clones, 80% to 95% seen once. The CDR3 contains 15 residues. V dropped 0 bases and J dropped 4 bases, with 10 bases sitting between them. CDR1 and CDR2 (germline): KGHSH, LQKENI. The clonotype originates from a man aged 35-49 years who had been exposed to COVID-19. The gene calls are TRBV18 and TRBJ1-3; D call uncertain. Material for sequencing was PBMCs or T cells enriched from blood (not recorded which). The CDR3 reads CASSPPGGTGNTIYF. In DNA form, the CDR3 reads TGTGCCAGCTCACCACCAGGAGGTACCGGAAACACCATATATTTT.